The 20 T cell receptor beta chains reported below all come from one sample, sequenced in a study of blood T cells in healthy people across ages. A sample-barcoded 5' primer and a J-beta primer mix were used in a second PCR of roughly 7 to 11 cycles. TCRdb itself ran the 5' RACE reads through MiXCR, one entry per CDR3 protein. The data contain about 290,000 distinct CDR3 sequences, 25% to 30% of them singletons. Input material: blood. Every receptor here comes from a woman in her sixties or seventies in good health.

The CDR3: CSAEGGLNTGELFF. For the CDR3, the DNA is TGCAGTGCTGAAGGGGGACTCAACACCGGGGAGCTGTTTTTT. The V and J genes are TRBV20-1 and TRBJ2-2; either TRBD1 or TRBD2 may supply D (6 bases each). The V gene's germline CDR1 is DFQATT and CDR2 SNEGSKA (reference sequence). The V end lost 5 bases, the J end lost 2 bases, and 12 bases lay between the germline ends. The CDR3 is made up of 14 amino acids.

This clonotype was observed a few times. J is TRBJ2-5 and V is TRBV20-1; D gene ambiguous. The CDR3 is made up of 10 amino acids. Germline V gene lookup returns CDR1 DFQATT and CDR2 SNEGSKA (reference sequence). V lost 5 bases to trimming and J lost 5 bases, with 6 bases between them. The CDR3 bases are TGCAGTGCTCTGGAGGAGACCCAGTACTTC. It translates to CSALEETQYF.

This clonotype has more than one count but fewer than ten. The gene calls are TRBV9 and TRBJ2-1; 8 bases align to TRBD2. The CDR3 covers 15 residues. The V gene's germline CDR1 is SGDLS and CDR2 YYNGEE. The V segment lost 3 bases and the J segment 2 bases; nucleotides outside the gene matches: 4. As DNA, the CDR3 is TGTGCCAGCAGCGACCGTAGCGGGACCTACAATGAGCAGTTCTTC. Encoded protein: CASSDRSGTYNEQFF.

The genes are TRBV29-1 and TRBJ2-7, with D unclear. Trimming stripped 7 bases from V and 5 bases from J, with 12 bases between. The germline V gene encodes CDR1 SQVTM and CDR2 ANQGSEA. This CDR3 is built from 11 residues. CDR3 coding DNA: TGCAGCGCTGATCTTCTGGACGAGCAGTACTTC. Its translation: CSADLLDEQYF.

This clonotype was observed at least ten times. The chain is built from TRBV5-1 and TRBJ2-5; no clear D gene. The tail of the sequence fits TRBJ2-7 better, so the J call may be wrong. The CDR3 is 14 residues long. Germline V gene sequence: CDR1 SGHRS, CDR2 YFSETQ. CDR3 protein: CASSLAVTKNEQYF. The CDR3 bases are TGCGCCAGCAGCTTGGCCGTGACAAAGAACGAGCAGTACTTC.

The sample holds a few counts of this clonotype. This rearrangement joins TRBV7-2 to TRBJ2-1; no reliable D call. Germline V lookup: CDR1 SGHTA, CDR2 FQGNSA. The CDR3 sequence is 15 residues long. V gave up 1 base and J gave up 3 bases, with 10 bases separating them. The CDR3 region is CASSLVRQYYNEQFF. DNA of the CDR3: TGTGCCAGCAGCTTAGTAAGGCAGTACTACAATGAGCAGTTCTTC.

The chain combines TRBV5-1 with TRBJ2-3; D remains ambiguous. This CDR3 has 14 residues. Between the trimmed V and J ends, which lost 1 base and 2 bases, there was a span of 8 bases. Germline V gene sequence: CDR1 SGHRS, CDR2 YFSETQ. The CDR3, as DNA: TGCGCCAGCAGCTTGCTACAGTCCACAGATACGCAGTATTTT. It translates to CASSLLQSTDTQYF.

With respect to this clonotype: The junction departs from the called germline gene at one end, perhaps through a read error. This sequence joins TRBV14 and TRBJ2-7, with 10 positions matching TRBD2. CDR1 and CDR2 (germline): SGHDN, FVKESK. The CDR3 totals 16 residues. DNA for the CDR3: TGTGCCAGCAGCCTCACCCTCAGCGGGAGGGGTTACGAGCAGTACTTT. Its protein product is CASSLTLSGRGYEQYF.

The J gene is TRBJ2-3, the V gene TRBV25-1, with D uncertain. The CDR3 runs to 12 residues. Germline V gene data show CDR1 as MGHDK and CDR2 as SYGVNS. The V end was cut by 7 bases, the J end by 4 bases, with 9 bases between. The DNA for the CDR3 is TGTGCCAGCAATGGGATTGCAGATACGCAGTATTTT. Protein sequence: CASNGIADTQYF.

The CDR3: CASSLVSPGNTIYF. The CDR3 nucleotides read TGTGCCAGCAGCTTGGTTTCTCCTGGAAACACCATATATTTT. The chain carries TRBV5-6 and TRBJ1-3; D gene uncertain. The CDR3 is 14 residues long. The germline V gene encodes CDR1 SGHDT and CDR2 YYEEEE. Trimming cost V 0 bases and J 2 bases, with 6 bases left between them.

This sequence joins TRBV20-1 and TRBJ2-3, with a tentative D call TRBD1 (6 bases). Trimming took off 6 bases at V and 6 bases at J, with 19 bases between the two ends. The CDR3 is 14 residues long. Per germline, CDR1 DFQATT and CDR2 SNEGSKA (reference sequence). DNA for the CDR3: TGCAGTGCGAGTGACGTGGGGGCCGGGGATACGCAGTATTTT. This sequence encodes CSASDVGAGDTQYF.

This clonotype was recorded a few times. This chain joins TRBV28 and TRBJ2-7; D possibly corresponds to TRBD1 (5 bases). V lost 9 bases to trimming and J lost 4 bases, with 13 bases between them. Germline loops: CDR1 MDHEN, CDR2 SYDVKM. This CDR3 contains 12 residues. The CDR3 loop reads CASSAKGYEQYF. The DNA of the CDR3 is TGTGCCAGTAGTGCGAAGGGGTACGAGCAGTACTTC.

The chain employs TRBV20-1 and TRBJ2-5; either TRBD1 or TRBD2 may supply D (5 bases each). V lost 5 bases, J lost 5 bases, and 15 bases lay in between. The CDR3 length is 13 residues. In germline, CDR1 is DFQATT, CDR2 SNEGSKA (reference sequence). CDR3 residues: CSAGDQARETQYF. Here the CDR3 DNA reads TGCAGTGCTGGGGACCAGGCGCGGGAGACCCAGTACTTC.

The DNA of the CDR3 is TGCAGTGCTGGACTCCGGGACTATGGTTCCAAAAACATTCAGTACTTC. Translating it yields CSAGLRDYGSKNIQYF. The rearrangement links TRBV20-1 to TRBJ2-4; 7 nucleotides agree with TRBD2. Germline lookup yields CDR1 DFQATT and CDR2 SNEGSKA (reference sequence). Unmatched junction bases numbered 12, after V lost 5 bases and J lost 2 bases. The CDR3 totals 16 residues.

The CDR3 reads CASSLTRGTYSYEQYF. The CDR3 DNA reads TGTGCCAGCAGCCTCACTAGGGGGACTTACTCCTACGAGCAGTACTTC. The gene calls are TRBV28 and TRBJ2-5; perhaps D is TRBD1 or TRBD2 (6 bases each). The end of the DNA aligns better with TRBJ2-7, so the J call may be wrong. The CDR3 is made up of 16 amino acids. Germline V lookup: CDR1 MDHEN, CDR2 SYDVKM.

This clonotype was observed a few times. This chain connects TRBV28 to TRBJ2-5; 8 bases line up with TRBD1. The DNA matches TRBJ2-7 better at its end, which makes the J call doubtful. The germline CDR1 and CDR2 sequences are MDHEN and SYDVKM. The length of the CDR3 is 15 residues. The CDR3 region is CASSFEGQGFYEQYF. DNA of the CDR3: TGTGCCAGCAGTTTTGAAGGACAGGGTTTCTACGAGCAGTACTTC.

The CDR3 is CASLRTSGSKTQYF. The CDR3 region has the DNA TGTGCCAGCCTCCGGACTAGCGGGAGTAAGACCCAGTACTTC. This chain uses TRBV12-3 or TRBV12-4 with TRBJ2-5; 13 nucleotides match TRBD2. This CDR3 is 14 amino acids long. V was pared by 8 bases and J by 6 bases, with 6 bases of the junction left unmatched.

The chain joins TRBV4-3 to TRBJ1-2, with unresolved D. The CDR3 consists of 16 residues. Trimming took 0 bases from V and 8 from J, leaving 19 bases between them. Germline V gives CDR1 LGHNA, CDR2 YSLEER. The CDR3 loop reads CASSQEAIGNRGGYTF. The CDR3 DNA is TGCGCCAGCAGCCAAGAAGCTATAGGGAACAGAGGCGGCTACACCTTC.

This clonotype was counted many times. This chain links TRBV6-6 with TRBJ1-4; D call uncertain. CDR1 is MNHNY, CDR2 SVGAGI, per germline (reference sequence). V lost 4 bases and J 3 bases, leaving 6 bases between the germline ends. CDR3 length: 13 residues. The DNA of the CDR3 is TGTGCCAGCAGTTTGGGCCCTAATGAAAAACTGTTTTTT. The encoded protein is CASSLGPNEKLFF.

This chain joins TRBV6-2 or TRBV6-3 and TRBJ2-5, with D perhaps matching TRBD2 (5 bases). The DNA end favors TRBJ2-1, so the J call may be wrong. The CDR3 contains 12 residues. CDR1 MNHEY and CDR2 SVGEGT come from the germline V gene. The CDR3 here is CASSYSTGVQFF. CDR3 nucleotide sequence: TGTGCCAGCAGTTATTCGACCGGGGTGCAGTTCTTC.